The TCR beta chain under discussion was sequenced for a study of cytomegalovirus exposure and HLA in healthy donors. PCR was performed using 60 Vbeta and 13 Jbeta primers. The assay was immunoSEQ multiplex PCR, and TCRdb's table has in-frame clones only and misses some. Among roughly 100,000 clones listed, 60% to 85% were seen once. The sequence came from a woman in her 40s in good health and CMV-seropositive. The specimen sequenced was PBMCs.

DNA for the CDR3: TGTGCCAGTAGCGCGGACAGGCGGGGACTAGCGGTTCCTAGCTCCTACAATGAGCAGTTCTTC. This sequence encodes CASSADRRGLAVPSSYNEQFF. This rearrangement joins TRBV19 to TRBJ2-1, with TRBD2 matching over 11 bases. This CDR3 contains 21 residues. Looked up from germline, CDR1 is LNHDA and CDR2 is SQIVND (reference sequence). V shed 6 bases and J 0 bases; nucleotides not matched to a gene: 19.